Presented here are 16 T cell receptor beta chains from one specimen sequenced in a study of blood T cell repertoires in COVID-19. Produced via immunoSEQ multiplex PCR; TCRdb's table is partial and in-frame only. The sample holds 150,000 or so clones, roughly 82% seen once. The sample was peripheral blood. Receptors were obtained from a woman aged 70-85 years with acute or convalescent COVID-19.

A single count supports this clone. The chain employs TRBV6-5 and TRBJ2-3; 7 bases map to TRBD2. With 6 bases clipped from V and 4 bases from J, the junction kept 4 bases outside the gene matches. Germline CDR1 reads MNHEY; CDR2 reads SVGAGI. This CDR3 has 13 amino acids. CDR3 sequence reads: CASSRTRSDTQYF. For the CDR3, the DNA is TGTGCCAGCAGCCGGACTAGATCAGATACGCAGTATTTT.

This clone was counted only a few times. The chain carries TRBV21-1 and TRBJ1-1. TRBV21-1 is marked as a pseudogene. The CDR3 has 14 amino acids. CDR3 amino acids: CASSRSSSNTEAFF. CDR3 DNA sequence: TGTGCCAGCAGTAGGAGCTCCTCGAACACTGAAGCTTTCTTT.

This clone occurred a few times. This chain joins TRBV4-2 and TRBJ2-7, with 9 bases aligning to TRBD1. J was trimmed by 8 bases and V by 0 bases; bases with no gene match: 8. The CDR3 consists of 15 residues. In germline, CDR1 is LGHNA, CDR2 YNFKEQ. The CDR3 sequence is CASSQDETGGAKQYF. The CDR3 DNA follows: TGTGCCAGCAGCCAAGATGAGACAGGGGGGGCTAAGCAGTACTTC.

V is TRBV16 and J is TRBJ1-2, with TRBD1 matching over 9 bases. V lost 5 bases and J lost 7; bases outside the gene matches: 2. This CDR3 is built from 12 residues. Germline CDR1 reads KGHSY; CDR2 reads FQNENV. The CDR3 nucleotides are TGTGCCAGCAGCATACAGGGGGCTGGCTACACCTTC. The encoded protein is CASSIQGAGYTF.

The gene calls are TRBV5-6 and TRBJ1-2; 9 bases map to TRBD1. This CDR3 is built from 14 residues. Germline CDR1 and CDR2: SGHDT and YYEEEE. V lost 4 bases to trimming and J lost 6 bases; unmatched junction nucleotides: 7. The CDR3 coding sequence is TGTGCCAGCAGCACCGGGACAGGGAATAATGGCTACACCTTC. It specifies CASSTGTGNNGYTF.

The gene calls are TRBV21-1 and TRBJ1-4. TRBV21-1 is marked as a pseudogene. CDR3 length: 15 residues. This CDR3 reads CASSNLGGTNEKLFF. The CDR3 DNA reads TGTGCCAGCAGCAATTTGGGGGGGACTAATGAAAAACTGTTTTTT.

This clone has more than one count but fewer than ten. The chain uses TRBV29-1 and TRBJ1-6, with D uncertain. This CDR3 contains 14 residues. The germline V gene encodes CDR1 SQVTM and CDR2 ANQGSEA. Trimming shortened V by 5 bases and J by 6 bases, and 14 bases separated the two germline ends. The CDR3 is CSVKRDDFNSPLHF. CDR3 coding DNA: TGCAGCGTTAAGAGGGATGACTTTAATTCACCCCTCCACTTT.

The V gene is TRBV30, the J gene TRBJ2-1; TRBD2 agrees at 9 bases. Trimming at V came to 8 bases and at J to 7 bases, leaving 9 bases not matched to a gene. This CDR3 is 13 amino acids long. Germline-derived CDR1 and CDR2 are GTSNPN and SVGIG (reference sequence). In DNA form, the CDR3 reads TGTGCCCGATTAGCGGGGGTAGGTAATGAGCAGTTCTTC. It codes for CARLAGVGNEQFF.

By sample fraction, this clone is large (0.1 to 1%). This chain links TRBV27 with TRBJ2-7, with TRBD2 matching over 11 bases. Germline CDR1 reads MNHEY; CDR2 reads SMNVEV (reference sequence). J gave up 3 bases and V 0 bases, and 7 bases lay outside the gene matches. The CDR3 contains 17 residues. CDR3 DNA: TGTGCCAGCAGTTTATCCCTTCCGGGACTAGCGGTCTACGAGCAGTACTTC. The encoded protein is CASSLSLPGLAVYEQYF.

The rearrangement joins TRBV6-2 or TRBV6-3 to TRBJ2-1, with TRBD1 matching 7 bases. The CDR3 is made up of 16 amino acids. V gave up 6 bases and J gave up 0 bases; unmatched junction bases: 8. CDR1 MNHEY and CDR2 SVGEGT come from the germline V gene. The CDR3 bases are TGTGCCAGCAGCGAGCTCGGACAGGCCTCCTACAATGAGCAGTTCTTC. The encoded protein is CASSELGQASYNEQFF.

V and J are TRBV5-1 and TRBJ2-5; TRBD2 is a possible D gene (6 bases). The CDR3 has 13 residues. Trimming cost V 6 bases and J 6 bases, with 15 bases left between them. Germline CDR1 and CDR2: SGHRS and YFSETQ. The CDR3 sequence: CASMEGLAQTQYF. DNA of the CDR3: TGCGCCAGCATGGAGGGTCTGGCACAGACCCAGTACTTC.

This rearrangement joins TRBV4-2 to TRBJ2-7; 12 bases align to TRBD1. The CDR3 sequence is 22 residues long. Germline values: CDR1 LGHNA, CDR2 YNFKEQ. The ends lost 2 bases at V and 3 bases at J; junction bases unmatched: 23. CDR3 sequence (DNA): TGTGCCAGCAGCCAACGGGAAAATCTATACGGGACAGGGGGCAATCAGGTCTACGAGCAGTACTTC. Amino acids: CASSQRENLYGTGGNQVYEQYF.

This chain connects TRBV7-9 to TRBJ2-3, with a weak D call TRBD2 (6 bases). Germline V gene sequence: CDR1 SEHNR, CDR2 FQNEAQ (reference sequence). Trimming took off 5 bases at V and 0 bases at J, with 9 bases between the two ends. The CDR3 runs to 14 residues. The CDR3 DNA sequence: TGTGCCAGCAGCCGGACTATAAGCACAGATACGCAGTATTTT. Its protein product is CASSRTISTDTQYF.

In nucleotides, the CDR3 is TGTGCCAGCAGTTTACCGTCAACGGGGAATGGAGGCTACACCTTC. Its protein is CASSLPSTGNGGYTF. The chain couples TRBV28 to TRBJ1-2; no clear D gene. Germline V lookup: CDR1 MDHEN, CDR2 SYDVKM. Trimming shortened V by 2 bases and J by 8 bases, and 18 bases separated the two germline ends. There are 15 residues in the CDR3.

The V call is TRBV30, the J call TRBJ2-1, with 7 nucleotides matching TRBD2. Germline V gene sequence: CDR1 GTSNPN, CDR2 SVGIG (reference sequence). This CDR3 is built from 15 residues. Trimming cost V 0 bases and J 8 bases; bases outside gene matches: 10. The DNA for the CDR3 is TGTGCCTGGAGTGTACGAGGACTAGTTTGGTATGAGCAGTTCTTC. Encoded protein: CAWSVRGLVWYEQFF.

This clone was recorded once. The rearrangement uses TRBV18 and TRBJ2-7, with 8 bases identical to TRBD2. Germline V gene data show CDR1 as KGHSH and CDR2 as LQKENI. The V segment lost 3 bases and the J segment 2 bases; nucleotides outside the gene matches: 6. The CDR3 totals 15 residues. The DNA for the CDR3 is TGTGCCAGCTCACCCCGGGAGGGGAAGGCCTACGAGCAGTACTTC. It encodes CASSPREGKAYEQYF.